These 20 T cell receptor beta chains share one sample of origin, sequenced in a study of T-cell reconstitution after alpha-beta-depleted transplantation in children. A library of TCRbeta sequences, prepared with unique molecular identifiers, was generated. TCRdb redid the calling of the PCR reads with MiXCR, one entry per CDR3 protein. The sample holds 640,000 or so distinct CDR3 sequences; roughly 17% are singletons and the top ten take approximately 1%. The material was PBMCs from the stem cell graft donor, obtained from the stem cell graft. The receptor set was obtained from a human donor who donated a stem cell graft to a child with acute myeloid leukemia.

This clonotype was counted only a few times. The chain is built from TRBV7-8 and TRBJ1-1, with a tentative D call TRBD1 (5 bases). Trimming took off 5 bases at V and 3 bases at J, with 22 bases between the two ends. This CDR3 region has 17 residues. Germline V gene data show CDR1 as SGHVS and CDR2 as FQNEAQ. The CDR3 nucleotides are TGTGCCAGCAGCCCCCTCCGTGACGGACACCTTGACACTGAAGCTTTCTTT. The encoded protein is CASSPLRDGHLDTEAFF. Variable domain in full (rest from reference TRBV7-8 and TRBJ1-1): GAGVSQSPRYKVAKRGQDVALRCDPISGHVSLFWYQQALGQGPEFLTYFQNEAQLDKSGLPSDRFFAERPEGSVSTLKIQRTQQEDSAVYLCASSPLRDGHLDTEAFFGQGTRLTVV.

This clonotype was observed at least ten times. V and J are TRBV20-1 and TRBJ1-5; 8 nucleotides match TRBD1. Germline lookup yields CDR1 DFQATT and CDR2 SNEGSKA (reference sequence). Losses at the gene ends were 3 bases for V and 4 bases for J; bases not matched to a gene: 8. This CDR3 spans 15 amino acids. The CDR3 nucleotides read TGCAGTGCTAGGGGCGGGACAGGCTCTAATCAGCCCCAGCATTTT. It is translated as CSARGGTGSNQPQHF.

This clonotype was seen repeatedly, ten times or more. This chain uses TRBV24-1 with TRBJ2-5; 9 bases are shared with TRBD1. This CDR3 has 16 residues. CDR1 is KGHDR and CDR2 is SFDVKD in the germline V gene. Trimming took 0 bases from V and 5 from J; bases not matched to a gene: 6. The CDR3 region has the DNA TGTGCCACCAGTGATTTGTCGGGACAGGGACGTGAGACCCAGTACTTC. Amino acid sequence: CATSDLSGQGRETQYF.

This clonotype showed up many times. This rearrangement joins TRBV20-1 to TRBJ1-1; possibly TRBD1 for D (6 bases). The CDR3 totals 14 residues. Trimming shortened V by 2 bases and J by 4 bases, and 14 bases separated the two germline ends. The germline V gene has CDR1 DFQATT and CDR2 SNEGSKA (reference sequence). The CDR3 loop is CSARRGSPSTEAFF. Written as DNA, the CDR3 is TGCAGTGCTAGAAGGGGGTCCCCGAGCACTGAAGCTTTCTTT.

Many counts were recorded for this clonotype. The CDR3 sequence: CSAVGVYSNQPQHF. The CDR3 coding sequence is TGCAGTGCTGTAGGGGTCTATAGCAATCAGCCCCAGCATTTT. The chain combines TRBV20-1 with TRBJ1-5, with a weak D call TRBD1 (5 bases). This CDR3 region has 14 residues. V lost 5 bases, J lost 0 bases, and 11 bases lay in between. The germline CDR1 and CDR2 sequences are DFQATT and SNEGSKA (reference sequence).

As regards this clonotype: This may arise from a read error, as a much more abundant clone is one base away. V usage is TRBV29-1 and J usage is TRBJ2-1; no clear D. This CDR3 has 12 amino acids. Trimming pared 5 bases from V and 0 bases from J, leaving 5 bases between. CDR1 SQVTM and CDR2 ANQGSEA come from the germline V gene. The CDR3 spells CSVIPSYNEQFF. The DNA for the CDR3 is TGCAGCGTTATACCCTCCTACAATGAGCAGTTCTTC.

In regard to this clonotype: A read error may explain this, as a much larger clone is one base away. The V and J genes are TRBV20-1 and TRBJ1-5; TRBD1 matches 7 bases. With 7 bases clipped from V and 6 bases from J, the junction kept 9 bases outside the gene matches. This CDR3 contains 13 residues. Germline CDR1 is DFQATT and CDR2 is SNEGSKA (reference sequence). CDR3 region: CSVEGALGQPQHF. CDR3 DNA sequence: TGCAGTGTAGAGGGGGCACTGGGTCAGCCCCAGCATTTT.

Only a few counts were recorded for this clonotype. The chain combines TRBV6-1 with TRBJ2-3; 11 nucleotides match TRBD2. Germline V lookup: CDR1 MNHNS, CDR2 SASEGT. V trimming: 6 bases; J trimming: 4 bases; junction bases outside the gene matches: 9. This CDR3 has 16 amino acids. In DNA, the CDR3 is TGTGCCAGCAGCTCAGGGGGACTAGCGGCCGCAGATACGCAGTATTTT. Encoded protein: CASSSGGLAAADTQYF.

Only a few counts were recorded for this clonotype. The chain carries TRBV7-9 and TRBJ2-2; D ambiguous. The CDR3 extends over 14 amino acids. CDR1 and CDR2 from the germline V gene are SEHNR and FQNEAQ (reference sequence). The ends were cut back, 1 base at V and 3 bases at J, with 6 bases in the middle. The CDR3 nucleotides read TGTGCCAGCAGCTTAGATCCCGACACCGGGGAGCTGTTTTTT. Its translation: CASSLDPDTGELFF. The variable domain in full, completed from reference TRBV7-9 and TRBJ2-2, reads DTGVSQNPRHKITKRGQNVTFRCDPISEHNRLYWYRQTLGQGPEFLTYFQNEAQLEKSRLLSDRFSAERPKGSFSTLEIQRTEQGDSAMYLCASSLDPDTGELFFGEGSRLTVL.

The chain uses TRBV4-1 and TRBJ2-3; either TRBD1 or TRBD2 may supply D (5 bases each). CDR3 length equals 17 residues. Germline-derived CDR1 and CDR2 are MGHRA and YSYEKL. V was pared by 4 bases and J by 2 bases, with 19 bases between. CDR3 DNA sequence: TGCGCCAGCAGCCCCAGGAGAAGTGGGGGTTTCACAGATACGCAGTATTTT. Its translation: CASSPRRSGGFTDTQYF.

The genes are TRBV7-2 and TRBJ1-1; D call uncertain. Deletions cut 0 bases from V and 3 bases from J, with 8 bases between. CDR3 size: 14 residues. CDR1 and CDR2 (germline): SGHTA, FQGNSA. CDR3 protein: CASSLAIRDTEAFF. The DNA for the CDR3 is TGTGCCAGCAGCTTAGCGATACGGGACACTGAAGCTTTCTTT.

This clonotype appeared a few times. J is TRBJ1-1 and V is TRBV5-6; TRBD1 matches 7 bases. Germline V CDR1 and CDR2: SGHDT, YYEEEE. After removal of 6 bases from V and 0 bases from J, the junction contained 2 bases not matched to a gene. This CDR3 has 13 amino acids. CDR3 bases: TGTGCCAGCACGGACAGGTTGAACACTGAAGCTTTCTTT. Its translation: CASTDRLNTEAFF.

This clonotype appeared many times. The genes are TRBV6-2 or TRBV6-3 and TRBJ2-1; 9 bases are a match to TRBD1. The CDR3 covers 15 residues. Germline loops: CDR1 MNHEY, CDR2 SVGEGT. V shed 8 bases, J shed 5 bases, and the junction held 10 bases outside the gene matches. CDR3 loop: CASAPRGQGHNEQFF. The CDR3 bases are TGTGCCAGCGCACCGAGGGGACAGGGTCACAATGAGCAGTTCTTC.

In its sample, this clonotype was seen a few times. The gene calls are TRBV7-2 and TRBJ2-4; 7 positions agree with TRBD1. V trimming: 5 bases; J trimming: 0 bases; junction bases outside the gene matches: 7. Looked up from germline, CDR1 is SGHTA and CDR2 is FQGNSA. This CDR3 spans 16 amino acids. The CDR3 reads CASSQGTVLAKNIQYF. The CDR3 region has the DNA TGTGCCAGCAGCCAAGGGACAGTACTAGCCAAAAACATTCAGTACTTC.

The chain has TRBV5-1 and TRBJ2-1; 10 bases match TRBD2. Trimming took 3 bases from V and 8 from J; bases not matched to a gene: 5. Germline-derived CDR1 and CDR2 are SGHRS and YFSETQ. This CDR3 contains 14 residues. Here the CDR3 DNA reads TGCGCCAGCAGCTCCAAGCGGGGGGGCTATGAGCAGTTCTTC. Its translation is CASSSKRGGYEQFF.

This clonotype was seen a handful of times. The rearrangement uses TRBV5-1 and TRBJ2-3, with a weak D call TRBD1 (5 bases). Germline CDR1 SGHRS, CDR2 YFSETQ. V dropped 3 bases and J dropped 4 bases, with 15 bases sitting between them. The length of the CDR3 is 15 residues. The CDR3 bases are TGCGCCAGCAGCTCCCTCTTTCAGGGTTCAGATACGCAGTATTTT. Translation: CASSSLFQGSDTQYF.

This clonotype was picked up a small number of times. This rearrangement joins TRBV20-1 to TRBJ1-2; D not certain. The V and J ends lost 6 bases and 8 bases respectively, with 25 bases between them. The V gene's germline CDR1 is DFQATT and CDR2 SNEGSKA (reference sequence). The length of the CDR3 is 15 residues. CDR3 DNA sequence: TGCAGTGCCCCCGAAACATGGCAGTTCAGTGGAGGCTACACCTTC. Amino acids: CSAPETWQFSGGYTF.

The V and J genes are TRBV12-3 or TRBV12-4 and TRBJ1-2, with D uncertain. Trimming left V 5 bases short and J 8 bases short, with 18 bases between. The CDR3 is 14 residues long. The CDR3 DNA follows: TGTGCCAGCAGTCCCCTCCAGACTAAAGCGGGCTACACCTTC. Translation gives CASSPLQTKAGYTF.

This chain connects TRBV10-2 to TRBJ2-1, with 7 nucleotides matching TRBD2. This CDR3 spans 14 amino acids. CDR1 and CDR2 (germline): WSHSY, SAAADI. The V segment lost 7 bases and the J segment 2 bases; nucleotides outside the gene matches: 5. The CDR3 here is CASTGGGPYNEQFF. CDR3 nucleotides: TGCGCCAGCACGGGCGGGGGTCCCTACAATGAGCAGTTCTTC.

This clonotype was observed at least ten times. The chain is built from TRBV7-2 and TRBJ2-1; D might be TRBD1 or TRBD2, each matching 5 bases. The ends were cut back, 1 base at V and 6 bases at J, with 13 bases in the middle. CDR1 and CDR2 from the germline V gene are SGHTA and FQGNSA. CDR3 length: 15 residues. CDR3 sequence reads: CASSLEWDGSNEQFF. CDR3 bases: TGTGCCAGCAGCTTAGAGTGGGACGGGTCCAATGAGCAGTTCTTC.